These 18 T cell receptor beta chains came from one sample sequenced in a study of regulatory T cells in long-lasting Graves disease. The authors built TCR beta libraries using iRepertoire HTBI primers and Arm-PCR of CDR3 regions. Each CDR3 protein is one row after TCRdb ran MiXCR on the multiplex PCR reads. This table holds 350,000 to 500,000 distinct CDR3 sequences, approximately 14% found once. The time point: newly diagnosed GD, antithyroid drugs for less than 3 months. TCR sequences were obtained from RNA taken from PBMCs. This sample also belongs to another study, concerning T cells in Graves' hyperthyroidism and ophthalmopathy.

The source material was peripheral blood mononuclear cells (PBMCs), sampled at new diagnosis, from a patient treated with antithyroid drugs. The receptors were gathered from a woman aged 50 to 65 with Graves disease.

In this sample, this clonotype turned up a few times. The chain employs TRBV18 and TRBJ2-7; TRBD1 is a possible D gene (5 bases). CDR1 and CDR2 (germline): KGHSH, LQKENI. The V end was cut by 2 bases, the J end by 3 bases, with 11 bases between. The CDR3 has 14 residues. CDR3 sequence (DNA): TGTGCCAGCTCACCAAGGGGTTTGGGCTACGAGCAGTACTTC. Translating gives CASSPRGLGYEQYF. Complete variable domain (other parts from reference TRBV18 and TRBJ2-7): NAGVMQNPRHLVRRRGQEARLRCSPMKGHSHVYWYRQLPEEGLKFMVYLQKENIIDESGMPKERFSAEFPKEGPSILRIQQVVRGDSAAYFCASSPRGLGYEQYFGPGTRLTVT.

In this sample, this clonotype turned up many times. CDR3 coding DNA: TGTGCCAGCAGCTTAAGCTTTAGAAGGGCTGAAGCTTTCTTT. It translates to CASSLSFRRAEAFF. This chain connects TRBV11-2 to TRBJ1-1, with D uncertain. The CDR3 length is 14 residues. Deletions cut 2 bases from V and 6 bases from J, with 13 bases between. The germline gives CDR1 SGHAT, CDR2 FQNNGV.

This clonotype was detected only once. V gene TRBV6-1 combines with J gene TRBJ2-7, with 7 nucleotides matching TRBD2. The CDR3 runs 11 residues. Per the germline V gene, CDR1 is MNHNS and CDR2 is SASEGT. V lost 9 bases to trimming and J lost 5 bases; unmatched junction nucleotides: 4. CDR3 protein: CASKSGNEQYF. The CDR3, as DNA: TGTGCCAGTAAAAGCGGGAACGAGCAGTACTTC.

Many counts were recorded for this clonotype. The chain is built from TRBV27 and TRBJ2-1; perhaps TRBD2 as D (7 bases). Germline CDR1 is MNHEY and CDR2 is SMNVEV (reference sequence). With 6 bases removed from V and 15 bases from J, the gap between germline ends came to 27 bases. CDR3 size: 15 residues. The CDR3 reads CASSRGQGRSGTAFF. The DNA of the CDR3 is TGTGCCAGCAGCCGAGGGCAGGGGCGAAGCGGGACGGCGTTCTTC.

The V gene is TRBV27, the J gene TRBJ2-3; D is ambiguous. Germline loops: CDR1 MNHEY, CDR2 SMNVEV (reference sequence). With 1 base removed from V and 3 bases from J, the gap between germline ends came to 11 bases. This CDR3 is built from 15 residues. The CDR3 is CASSLFAALTDTQYF. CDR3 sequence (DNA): TGTGCCAGCAGTTTATTCGCGGCCCTTACAGATACGCAGTATTTT.

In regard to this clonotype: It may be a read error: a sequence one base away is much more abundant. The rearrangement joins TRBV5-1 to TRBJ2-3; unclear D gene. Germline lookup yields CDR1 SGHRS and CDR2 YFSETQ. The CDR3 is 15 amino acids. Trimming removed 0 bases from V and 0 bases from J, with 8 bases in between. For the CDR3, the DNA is TGCGCCAGCAGCTTGGCAGCAACTAGCACAGATACGCAGTATTTT. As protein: CASSLAATSTDTQYF. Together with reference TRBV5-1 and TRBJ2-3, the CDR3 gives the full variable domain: KAGVTQTPRYLIKTRGQQVTLSCSPISGHRSVSWYQQTPGQGLQFLFEYFSETQRNKGNFPGRFSGRQFSNSRSEMNVSTLELGDSALYLCASSLAATSTDTQYFGPGTRLTVL.

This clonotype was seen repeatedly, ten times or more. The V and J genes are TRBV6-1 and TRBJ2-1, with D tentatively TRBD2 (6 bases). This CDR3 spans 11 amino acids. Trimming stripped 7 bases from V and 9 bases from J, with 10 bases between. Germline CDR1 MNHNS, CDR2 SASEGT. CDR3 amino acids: CASNGGAEQFF. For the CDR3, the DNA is TGTGCCAGCAATGGAGGGGCTGAGCAGTTCTTC.

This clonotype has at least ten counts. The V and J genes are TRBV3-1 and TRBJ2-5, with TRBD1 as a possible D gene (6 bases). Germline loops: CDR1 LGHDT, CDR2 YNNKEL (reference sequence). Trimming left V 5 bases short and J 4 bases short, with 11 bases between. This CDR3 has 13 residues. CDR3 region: CASSKRGSETQYF. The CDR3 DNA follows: TGTGCCAGCAGCAAGAGGGGGTCAGAGACCCAGTACTTC.

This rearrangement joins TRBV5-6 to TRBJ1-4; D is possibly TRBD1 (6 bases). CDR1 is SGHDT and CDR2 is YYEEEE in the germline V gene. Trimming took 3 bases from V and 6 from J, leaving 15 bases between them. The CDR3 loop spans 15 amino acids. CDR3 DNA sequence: TGTGCCAGCAGCTCCAGAACAGGGATCTATGAAAAACTGTTTTTT. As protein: CASSSRTGIYEKLFF.

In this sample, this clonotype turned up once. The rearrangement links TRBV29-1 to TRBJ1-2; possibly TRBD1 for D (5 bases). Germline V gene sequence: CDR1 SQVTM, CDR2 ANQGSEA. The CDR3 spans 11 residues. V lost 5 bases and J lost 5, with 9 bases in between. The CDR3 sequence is CSVLGGYGYTF. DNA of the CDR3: TGCAGCGTTCTCGGGGGTTATGGCTACACCTTC.

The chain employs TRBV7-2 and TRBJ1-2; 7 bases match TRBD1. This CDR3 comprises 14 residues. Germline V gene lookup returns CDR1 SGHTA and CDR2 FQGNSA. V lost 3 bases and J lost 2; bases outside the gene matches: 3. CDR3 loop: CASSFRDRNYGYTF. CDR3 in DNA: TGTGCCAGCAGCTTTCGGGACAGAAACTATGGCTACACCTTC.

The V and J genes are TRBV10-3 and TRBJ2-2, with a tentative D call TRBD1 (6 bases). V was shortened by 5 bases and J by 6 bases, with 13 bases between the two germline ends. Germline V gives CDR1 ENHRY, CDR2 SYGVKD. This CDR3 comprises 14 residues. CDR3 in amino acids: CAISPTQGSGELFF. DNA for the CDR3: TGTGCCATCAGTCCCACCCAGGGGTCCGGGGAGCTGTTTTTT.

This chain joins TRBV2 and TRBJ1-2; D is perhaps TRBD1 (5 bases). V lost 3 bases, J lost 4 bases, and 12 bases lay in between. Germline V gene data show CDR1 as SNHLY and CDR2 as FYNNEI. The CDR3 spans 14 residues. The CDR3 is CASSDRRTPYGYTF. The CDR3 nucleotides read TGTGCCAGCAGTGACCGGAGGACACCCTATGGCTACACCTTC.

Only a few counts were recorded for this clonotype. The DNA for the CDR3 is TGTGCCAGCAGCCGCAACACGGAATACGAGCAGTACTTC. It codes for CASSRNTEYEQYF. This rearrangement joins TRBV9 to TRBJ2-7; D remains unclear. The V end lost 4 bases, the J end lost 4 bases, and 12 bases lay between the germline ends. The CDR3 has 13 residues. Per germline, CDR1 SGDLS and CDR2 YYNGEE.

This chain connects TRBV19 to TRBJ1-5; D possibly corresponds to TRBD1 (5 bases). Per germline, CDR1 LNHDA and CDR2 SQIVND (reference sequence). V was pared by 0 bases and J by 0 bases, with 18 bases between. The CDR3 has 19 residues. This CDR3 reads CASSIDDLQSGPSNQPQHF. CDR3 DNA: TGTGCCAGTAGTATAGACGACCTCCAATCGGGACCTAGCAATCAGCCCCAGCATTTT.

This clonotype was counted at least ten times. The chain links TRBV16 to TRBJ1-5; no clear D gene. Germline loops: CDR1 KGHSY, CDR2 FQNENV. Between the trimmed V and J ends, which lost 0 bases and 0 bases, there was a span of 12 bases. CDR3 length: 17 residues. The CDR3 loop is CASSQSAGRYSNQPQHF. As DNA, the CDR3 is TGTGCCAGCAGCCAATCAGCTGGCAGATATAGCAATCAGCCCCAGCATTTT.

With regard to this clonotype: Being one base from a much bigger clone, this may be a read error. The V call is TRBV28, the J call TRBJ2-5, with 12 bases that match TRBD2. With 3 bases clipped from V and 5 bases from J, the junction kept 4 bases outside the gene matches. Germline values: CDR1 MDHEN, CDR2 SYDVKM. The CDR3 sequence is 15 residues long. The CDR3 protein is CASSFGLAGLETQYF. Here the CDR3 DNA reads TGTGCCAGCAGTTTTGGACTAGCGGGATTGGAGACCCAGTACTTC.

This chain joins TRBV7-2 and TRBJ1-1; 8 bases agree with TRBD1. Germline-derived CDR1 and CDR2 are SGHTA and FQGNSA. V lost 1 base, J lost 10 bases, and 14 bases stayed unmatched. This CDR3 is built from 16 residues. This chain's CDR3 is CASSLVGSGQAGVAFF. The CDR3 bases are TGTGCCAGCAGCTTAGTTGGGTCGGGACAGGCGGGGGTAGCTTTCTTT.